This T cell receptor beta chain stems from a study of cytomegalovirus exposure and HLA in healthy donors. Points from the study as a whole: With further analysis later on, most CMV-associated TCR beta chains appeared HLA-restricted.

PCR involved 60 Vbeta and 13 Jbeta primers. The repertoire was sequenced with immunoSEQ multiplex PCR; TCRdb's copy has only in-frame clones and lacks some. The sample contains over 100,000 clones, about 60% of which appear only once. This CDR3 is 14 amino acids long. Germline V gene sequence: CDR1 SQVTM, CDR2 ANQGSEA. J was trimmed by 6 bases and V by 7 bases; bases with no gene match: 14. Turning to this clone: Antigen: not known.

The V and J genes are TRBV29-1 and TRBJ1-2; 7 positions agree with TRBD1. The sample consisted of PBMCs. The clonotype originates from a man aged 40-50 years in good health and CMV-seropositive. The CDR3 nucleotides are TGCAGCGCCGGACCGGGGCAGGGGGTAAATGGCTACACCTTC. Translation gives CSAGPGQGVNGYTF.